This T cell receptor beta chain came from a study of beta chain features in type 1 diabetes. Regarding the study as a whole: Significant though moderate, a shortening of TCRB CDR3s appeared in all four CD4+ subsets of Type 1 diabetes patients.

cDNA synthesis used the whole RNA isolate, giving expressed TCRB sequences. Using immunoSEQ multiplex PCR, the repertoire was profiled, and TCRdb retains in-frame clones only, with some absent. The table includes approximately 130,000 clones, around a sixth detected once. The CDR3 spans 14 residues. The V gene's germline CDR1 is SQVTM and CDR2 ANQGSEA. In regard to this clone: Its antigen remains unknown.

The chain is built from TRBV29-1 and TRBJ2-5, with TRBD2 identical over 11 bases. The J call may be incorrect, as the DNA end agrees better with TRBJ2-7. Material for sequencing was central memory CD4+ T cells from blood. The receptor was derived from a man younger than 35 with type 1 diabetes. The CDR3 protein is CSVTGTSGNYEQYF. The CDR3 nucleotides read TGCAGCGTTACCGGGACTAGCGGCAACTACGAGCAGTACTTC.